The rows below give T cell receptor beta chains drawn from one sample of a study of beta chain features in type 1 diabetes. Profiled with immunoSEQ multiplex PCR; TCRdb holds only in-frame clones, not every one. The top ten hold 0.02% to 0.03% of the sample, which has under 900,000 clones, 15% to 20% seen once. The sequenced sample consisted of naive CD4+ T cells from blood. Every receptor here comes from a woman younger than 35 in good health. Each CDR3 is given with its conserved first and last residue. The D gene is left open where the match is weak. Not every row has a clone size; where given, it reads once, few, many or a size class.

J: TRBJ2-4
size: -
D: TRBD2
V: TRBV5-1
DNA: TGCGCCAGCAGCTCTAGCGGGAGGGCCGGGGGAAACATTCAGTACTTC
CDR3: CASSSSGRAGGNIQYF

J: TRBJ2-5
size: -
D: TRBD2
V: TRBV18
DNA: TGTGCCAGCTCACCCACCGGGACTATAATGGACCAAGAGACCCAGTACTTC
CDR3: CASSPTGTIMDQETQYF

J: TRBJ2-3
size: few
D: -
V: TRBV9
DNA: TGTGCCAGCAGCGTATCGACTTACAGTTCGATCACAGATACGCAGTATTTT
CDR3: CASSVSTYSSITDTQYF

J: TRBJ1-4
size: few
D: -
V: TRBV5-1
DNA: TGCGCCAGCAGCTTCGGGGGCTCTAATGAAAAACTGTTTTTT
CDR3: CASSFGGSNEKLFF

J: TRBJ1-1
size: -
D: -
V: TRBV7-9
DNA: TGTGCCAGCAGCCCCAGGGCTTCGGAAGCTTTCTTT
CDR3: CASSPRASEAFF

J: TRBJ2-7
size: -
D: -
V: TRBV2
DNA: TGTGCCAGCAGGGGGGGGACAACTACCTCCTACGAGCAGTACTTC
CDR3: CASRGGTTTSYEQYF

J: TRBJ1-5
size: -
D: -
V: TRBV6-5
DNA: TGTGCCAGCAGCCCCGGCGGGGCTAGTATGCAGCCCCAGCATTTT
CDR3: CASSPGGASMQPQHF

J: TRBJ2-7
size: -
D: TRBD1
V: TRBV7-9
DNA: TGTGCCAGCAGCCCCAAGAAACAGGGGTTTTCGCCCTACGAGCAGTACTTC
CDR3: CASSPKKQGFSPYEQYF

J: TRBJ2-5
size: -
D: -
V: TRBV7-3
DNA: TGTGCCAGCAGCTTACCGGGAGCTGAAGAGACCCAGTACTTC
CDR3: CASSLPGAEETQYF

J: TRBJ2-7
size: once
D: -
V: TRBV28
DNA: TGTGCCAGCATGGTCGGGAACTTACACGAGCAGTACTTC
CDR3: CASMVGNLHEQYF

J: TRBJ2-7
size: -
D: -
V: TRBV28
DNA: TGTGCCAGCAGTTTAGGAGCCTACGAGCAGTACTTC
CDR3: CASSLGAYEQYF

J: TRBJ2-3
size: many
D: -
V: TRBV10-3
DNA: TGTGCCATCAGTGGGCCTAGCCCAGATACGCAGTATTTT
CDR3: CAISGPSPDTQYF

J: TRBJ2-7
size: -
D: -
V: TRBV4-3
DNA: TGCGCCAGCAGCCAAGACATAGCGGTACCGTACGAGCAGTACTTC
CDR3: CASSQDIAVPYEQYF

J: TRBJ2-1
size: few
D: TRBD1
V: TRBV7-9
DNA: TGTGCCAGCAGCTCCCAGGGGGCTTTTTTCAATGAGCAGTTCTTC
CDR3: CASSSQGAFFNEQFF

J: TRBJ2-3
size: -
D: TRBD1
V: TRBV11-3
DNA: TGTGCCAGCAGTGTTGGACAGGGGACTGCGGATACGCAGTATTTT
CDR3: CASSVGQGTADTQYF

J: TRBJ1-3
size: many
D: -
V: TRBV9
DNA: TGTGCCAGCAGCTCTAGAAGGCGGGCAGAAGGAAACACCATATATTTT
CDR3: CASSSRRRAEGNTIYF

J: TRBJ2-7
size: few
D: TRBD1
V: TRBV6-6
DNA: TGTGCCAGCAGCCGACAGGGCTCCTACGAGCAGTACTTC
CDR3: CASSRQGSYEQYF

J: TRBJ2-7
size: few
D: -
V: TRBV2
DNA: TGTGCCAGCAGGATAGCGGACTTTCTAGAGCAGTACTTC
CDR3: CASRIADFLEQYF

J: TRBJ1-2
size: -
D: TRBD1
V: TRBV7-9
DNA: TGTGCCAGCAGCTTCATACGGGGACAGGGGCCCCATGGCTACACCTTC
CDR3: CASSFIRGQGPHGYTF

J: TRBJ1-1
size: -
D: -
V: TRBV7-9
DNA: TGTGCCAGCAGCTTATTGGGTTTGAACACTGAAGCTTTCTTT
CDR3: CASSLLGLNTEAFF

J: TRBJ1-4
size: -
D: -
V: TRBV27
DNA: TGTGCCAGCAGTTTAACTGGACGACGTGAAAAACTGTTTTTT
CDR3: CASSLTGRREKLFF

J: TRBJ2-5
size: -
D: TRBD1
V: TRBV18
DNA: TGTGCCAGCTCTCACGGACAGGAAGAGACCCAGTACTTC
CDR3: CASSHGQEETQYF

J: TRBJ2-6
size: once
D: -
V: TRBV9
DNA: TGTGCCAGCAGCGTAGGGGGGACCCTGAGGGCCAACGTCCTGACTTTC
CDR3: CASSVGGTLRANVLTF

J: TRBJ1-4
size: -
D: -
V: TRBV20-1
DNA: TGCAGTGCTAGATGGAATGAAAAACTGTTTTTT
CDR3: CSARWNEKLFF

J: TRBJ2-2
size: -
D: TRBD1
V: TRBV6-5
DNA: TGTGCCAGCAGGATCCAGGGGGCGCAAGTCGGGGAGCTGTTTTTT
CDR3: CASRIQGAQVGELFF

J: TRBJ2-1
size: few
D: TRBD2
V: TRBV5-1
DNA: TGCGCCAGCAGTGGGGCGGTGGCTAGCGGGAGGGCCTACAATGAGCAGTTCTTC
CDR3: CASSGAVASGRAYNEQFF